These T cell receptor beta chains were read from a single sample in a study of beta chain features in type 1 diabetes. Assay used: immunoSEQ multiplex PCR; TCRdb lists only in-frame clones, some missing. This table has some 130,000 clones, roughly 10% appearing once. Sequenced sample: central memory CD4+ T cells from blood. These receptors came from a man aged 30 to 39 with type 1 diabetes. CDR3s include the opening cysteine and the closing phenylalanine or tryptophan. A D gene is named only where the DNA matches it firmly. Not every row has a clone size; where given, it reads once, few, many or a size class.

size: few; J: TRBJ2-1; D: -; V: TRBV7-2; DNA: TGTGCCAGCAGCCCGGACTTTAGCTCCTACAATGAGCAGTTCTTC; CDR3: CASSPDFSSYNEQFF
size: few; J: TRBJ2-3; D: TRBD2; V: TRBV30; DNA: TGTGCCTGGACGAGCTCAGGGACTAGCCCGTATTTT; CDR3: CAWTSSGTSPYF
size: -; J: TRBJ1-6; D: -; V: TRBV11-2; DNA: TGTGCCAGCAGCTTAAGGACTGCAGGGAGGGGTTCACCCCTCCACTTT; CDR3: CASSLRTAGRGSPLHF
size: few; J: TRBJ2-5; D: -; V: TRBV5-6; DNA: TGTGCCAGTAACCGGGAGCTTCAAGAGACCCAGTACTTC; CDR3: CASNRELQETQYF
size: few; J: TRBJ2-1; D: TRBD1; V: TRBV7-3; DNA: TGTGCCAGCAGCGCCCGGGACAGGGGGCACAATGAGCAGTTCTTC; CDR3: CASSARDRGHNEQFF
size: few; J: TRBJ2-5; D: TRBD2; V: TRBV11-3; DNA: TGTGCCAGCAGCTCGGGACTAGGGGAGACCCAGTACTTC; CDR3: CASSSGLGETQYF
size: -; J: TRBJ1-2; D: TRBD1; V: TRBV7-3; DNA: TGTGCCAGCAGCGGGGACAGGGTTGATGGCTACACCTTC; CDR3: CASSGDRVDGYTF
size: -; J: TRBJ2-6; D: -; V: TRBV25-1; DNA: TGTGCCAGCAGTGAATGGACAGACAGCTCTGGGGCCAACGTCCTGACTTTC; CDR3: CASSEWTDSSGANVLTF
size: -; J: TRBJ1-2; D: TRBD1; V: TRBV7-9; DNA: TGTGCCAGCACCCGTCTCCGGACAGGGGACGGCTACACCTTC; CDR3: CASTRLRTGDGYTF
size: few; J: TRBJ1-4; D: -; V: TRBV29-1; DNA: TGCAGCGCTATCCTGACTAACGTAGGGTACTATGAAAAACTGTTTTTT; CDR3: CSAILTNVGYYEKLFF